Shown below are 13 T cell receptor beta chains from a single sample sequenced in a study of blood T cell repertoires in COVID-19. Assay: immunoSEQ multiplex PCR; the TCRdb copy retains only in-frame clones and omits some. The table includes 70,000 or so clones, about nine tenths detected once. Sequencing was done on a sample of peripheral blood. Every receptor here comes from a man between 65 and 85 years old with active or convalescent COVID-19.

DNA for the CDR3: TGTGCCAGCAGCAAAAGCGGGGCTTGGCAGTGTGATACGCAGTATTTT. Translated, it gives CASSKSGAWQCDTQYF. The V gene is TRBV21-1, the J gene TRBJ2-3; no DNA check was done on the table's D call, TRBD2. TRBV21-1 is tagged as a pseudogene. CDR3 length equals 16 residues.

This chain uses TRBV5-1 with TRBJ2-5; 8 bases fit TRBD2. CDR3 length: 17 amino acids. Germline V gives CDR1 SGHRS, CDR2 YFSETQ. Germline trimming cut 3 bases from V and 5 bases from J; bases unmatched to any gene: 15. DNA for the CDR3: TGCGCCAGCAGCTCGGGAAAAACCGGGACTAGTAAGGAGACCCAGTACTTC. Its protein product is CASSSGKTGTSKETQYF.

The J gene is TRBJ1-1, the V gene TRBV7-2, with a weak D call TRBD1 (6 bases). Germline assignment: CDR1 SGHTA and CDR2 FQGNSA. The CDR3 loop spans 16 amino acids. Trimming shortened V by 2 bases and J by 5 bases, and 18 bases separated the two germline ends. CDR3 sequence: CASSLSFAGVDTEAFF. The CDR3 DNA reads TGTGCCAGCAGCTTATCATTTGCAGGGGTCGATACTGAAGCTTTCTTT. Filled out from reference TRBV7-2 and TRBJ1-1, the complete variable domain reads GAGVSQSPSNKVTEKGKDVELRCDPISGHTALYWYRQSLGQGLEFLIYFQGNSAPDKSGLPSDRFSAERTGGSVSTLTIQRTQQEDSAVYLCASSLSFAGVDTEAFFGQGTRLTVV.

The chain uses TRBV18 and TRBJ1-2, with 7 bases matching TRBD1. The J segment lost 6 bases and the V segment lost 1 base, leaving 8 bases of the junction unmatched. Germline V gene sequence: CDR1 KGHSH, CDR2 LQKENI. CDR3 length: 15 residues. Here the CDR3 DNA reads TGTGCCAGCTCACCACTCATCGGGACAGCAGATGGCTACACCTTC. Its protein is CASSPLIGTADGYTF.

The chain uses TRBV7-9 and TRBJ1-6, with 7 bases fitting TRBD1. CDR1 and CDR2 (germline): SEHNR, FQNEAQ (reference sequence). The CDR3 extends over 14 amino acids. The junction had 7 bases not matched to a gene; V was cut back by 6 bases and J by 8 bases. CDR3 DNA sequence: TGTGCCAGCAGGCCGGACAGGCGTTATTCACCCCTCCACTTT. Amino acid sequence: CASRPDRRYSPLHF.

The chain carries TRBV28 and TRBJ1-6; D unclear. The CDR3 loop spans 14 amino acids. V gave up 7 bases and J gave up 7 bases, with 14 bases separating them. Looked up from germline, CDR1 is MDHEN and CDR2 is SYDVKM. CDR3 DNA sequence: TGTGCCAGCACCTTGGGCCTCGGAAATTCACCCCTCCACTTT. The encoded protein is CASTLGLGNSPLHF.

In this sample, this clone turned up many times. V gene TRBV7-3 combines with J gene TRBJ2-3; TRBD2 aligns across 9 bases. CDR3 length: 15 residues. V shed 4 bases, J shed 1 base, and the junction held 3 bases outside the gene matches. CDR1 is SGHTA, CDR2 FQGTGA, per germline. CDR3: CASSSGLARTDTQYF. As DNA, the CDR3 is TGTGCCAGCAGCTCGGGACTAGCACGCACAGATACGCAGTATTTT.

The CDR3: CASSLSYSGTAINEQFF. CDR3 nucleotide sequence: TGTGCCAGCAGCTTGAGCTATTCCGGGACTGCTATTAATGAGCAGTTCTTC. The chain links TRBV5-6 to TRBJ2-1; D is perhaps TRBD2 (6 bases). V shed 1 base and J shed 7 bases, with 21 bases lying between them. The CDR3 has 17 amino acids. Looked up from germline, CDR1 is SGHDT and CDR2 is YYEEEE.

The chain is built from TRBV11-3 and TRBJ1-2; unclear D gene. Trimming pared 8 bases from V and 4 bases from J, leaving 8 bases between. The CDR3 extends over 11 amino acids. The V gene's germline CDR1 is SGHNT and CDR2 YENEEA. CDR3 region: CASGHCYGYTF. As DNA, the CDR3 is TGTGCCAGCGGGCATTGCTATGGCTACACCTTC.

CDR3 sequence (DNA): TGTGCCAGCAGCCAAGAGCGTGCCGGGTTCTACAATGAGCAGTTCTTC. Translated: CASSQERAGFYNEQFF. The rearrangement uses TRBV4-2 and TRBJ2-1; D not resolved. The germline V gene encodes CDR1 LGHNA and CDR2 YNFKEQ. The CDR3 contains 16 residues. Trimming shortened V by 0 bases and J by 3 bases, and 12 bases separated the two germline ends.

V usage is TRBV19 and J usage is TRBJ1-1; a possible D gene is TRBD1 (6 bases). Germline V lookup: CDR1 LNHDA, CDR2 SQIVND (reference sequence). The CDR3 consists of 13 residues. The V end was cut by 6 bases, the J end by 4 bases, with 12 bases between. CDR3 sequence: CASSLTGSTEAFF. CDR3 DNA sequence: TGTGCCAGTAGCCTCACAGGGAGCACTGAAGCTTTCTTT. Together with reference TRBV19 and TRBJ1-1, the CDR3 gives the full variable domain: DGGITQSPKYLFRKEGQNVTLSCEQNLNHDAMYWYRQDPGQGLRLIYYSQIVNDFQKGDIAEGYSVSREKKESFPLTVTSAQKNPTAFYLCASSLTGSTEAFFGQGTRLTVV.

The J gene is TRBJ1-6, the V gene TRBV4-3; D possibly corresponds to TRBD1 (6 bases). The length of the CDR3 is 14 residues. V was pared by 4 bases and J by 6 bases, with 10 bases between. Germline V CDR1 and CDR2: LGHNA, YSLEER. Here the CDR3 reads CASSLQGGNSPLHF. CDR3 DNA: TGCGCCAGCAGCCTACAGGGTGGTAATTCACCCCTCCACTTT.

The CDR3 loop reads CASSGLSSGEQYF. Written as DNA, the CDR3 is TGTGCCAGCAGCGGACTATCGTCGGGGGAGCAGTACTTC. V and J are TRBV7-9 and TRBJ2-7; maybe TRBD2 (6 bases). This CDR3 spans 13 amino acids. CDR1 and CDR2 from the germline V gene are SEHNR and FQNEAQ (reference sequence). Trimming stripped 5 bases from V and 7 bases from J, with 15 bases between.